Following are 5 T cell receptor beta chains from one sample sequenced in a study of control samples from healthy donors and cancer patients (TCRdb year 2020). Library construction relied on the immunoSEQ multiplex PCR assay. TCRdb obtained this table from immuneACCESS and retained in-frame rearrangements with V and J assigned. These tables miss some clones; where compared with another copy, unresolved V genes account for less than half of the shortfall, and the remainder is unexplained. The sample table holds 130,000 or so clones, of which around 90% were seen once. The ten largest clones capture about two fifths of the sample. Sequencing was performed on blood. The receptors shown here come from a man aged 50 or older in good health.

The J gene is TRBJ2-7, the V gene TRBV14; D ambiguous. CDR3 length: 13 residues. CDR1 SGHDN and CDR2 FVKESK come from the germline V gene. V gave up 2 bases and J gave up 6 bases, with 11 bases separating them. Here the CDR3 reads CASSQYSTGEQYF. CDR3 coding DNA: TGTGCCAGCAGCCAATACAGTACCGGCGAGCAGTACTTC.

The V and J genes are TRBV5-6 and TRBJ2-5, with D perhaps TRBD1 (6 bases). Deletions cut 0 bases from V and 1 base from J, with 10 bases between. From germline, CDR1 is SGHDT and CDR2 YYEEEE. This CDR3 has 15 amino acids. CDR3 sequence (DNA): TGTGCCAGCAGCTTGGTGGACAGTGGCCAAGAGACCCAGTACTTC. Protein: CASSLVDSGQETQYF.

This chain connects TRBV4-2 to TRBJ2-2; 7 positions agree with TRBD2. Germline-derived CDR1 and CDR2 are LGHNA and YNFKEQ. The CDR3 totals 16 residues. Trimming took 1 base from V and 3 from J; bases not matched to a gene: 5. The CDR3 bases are TGTGCCAGCAGCCAAGGTGGGCTAGCGGACACCGGGGAGCTGTTTTTT. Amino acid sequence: CASSQGGLADTGELFF.

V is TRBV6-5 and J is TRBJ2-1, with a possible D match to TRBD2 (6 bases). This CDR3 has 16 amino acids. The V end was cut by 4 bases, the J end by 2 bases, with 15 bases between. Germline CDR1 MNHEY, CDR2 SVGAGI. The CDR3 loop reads CASSSLGGATYNEQFF. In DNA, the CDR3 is TGTGCCAGCAGTTCCCTCGGCGGGGCAACCTACAATGAGCAGTTCTTC.

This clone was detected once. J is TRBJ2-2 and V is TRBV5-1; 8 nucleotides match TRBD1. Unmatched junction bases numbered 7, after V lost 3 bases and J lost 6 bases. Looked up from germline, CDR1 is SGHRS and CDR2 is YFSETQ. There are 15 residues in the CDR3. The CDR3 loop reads CASSSDRGEAGELFF. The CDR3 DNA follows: TGCGCCAGCAGCTCCGACAGGGGCGAAGCCGGGGAGCTGTTTTTT.